This passage covers 24 T cell receptor beta chains from one sample sequenced in a study of control samples from healthy donors and cancer patients. Libraries were prepared by immunoSEQ multiplex PCR; TCRdb keeps only in-frame clonotypes and omits some of them. This table holds 95,000 to 150,000 clones, 89% found once. The material sequenced was blood. The receptors were sampled from a man between 50 and 59 years old in good health.

The gene calls are TRBV5-1 and TRBJ2-5; 9 positions match TRBD1. Trimming took 5 bases from V and 5 from J; bases not matched to a gene: 7. CDR1 is SGHRS and CDR2 is YFSETQ in the germline V gene. This CDR3 is 14 amino acids long. CDR3 amino acids: CASRQQGAGETQYF. CDR3 in DNA: TGCGCCAGCAGGCAACAGGGGGCGGGGGAGACCCAGTACTTC. The full variable domain, completed using reference TRBV5-1 and TRBJ2-5, is KAGVTQTPRYLIKTRGQQVTLSCSPISGHRSVSWYQQTPGQGLQFLFEYFSETQRNKGNFPGRFSGRQFSNSRSEMNVSTLELGDSALYLCASRQQGAGETQYFGPGTRLLVL.

V gene TRBV7-2 combines with J gene TRBJ1-1; D gene uncertain. The CDR3 runs to 13 residues. The V gene lost 1 base and the J gene lost 8 bases, with 11 bases spanning the gap. Germline CDR1 reads SGHTA; CDR2 reads FQGNSA. The CDR3 region has the DNA TGTGCCAGCAGCTTAGGAGCCGCAAGGGAAGCTTTCTTT. The encoded protein is CASSLGAAREAFF.

The chain is built from TRBV20-1 and TRBJ1-4, with no clear D. Trimming pared 7 bases from V and 8 bases from J, leaving 11 bases between. The germline gives CDR1 DFQATT, CDR2 SNEGSKA (reference sequence). This CDR3 has 11 amino acids. CDR3 protein: CSVTREEKLFF. Here the CDR3 DNA reads TGCAGTGTTACAAGGGAGGAAAAACTGTTTTTT.

V and J are TRBV18 and TRBJ1-5; possibly TRBD1 for D (5 bases). The ends were cut back, 4 bases at V and 2 bases at J, with 12 bases in the middle. This CDR3 has 15 residues. Germline CDR1 is KGHSH and CDR2 is LQKENI. The CDR3 reads CASSREEGRNQPQHF. The DNA for the CDR3 is TGTGCCAGCTCACGGGAGGAGGGGCGCAATCAGCCCCAGCATTTT. The full variable domain, with the rest looked up from reference TRBV18 and TRBJ1-5, is NAGVMQNPRHLVRRRGQEARLRCSPMKGHSHVYWYRQLPEEGLKFMVYLQKENIIDESGMPKERFSAEFPKEGPSILRIQQVVRGDSAAYFCASSREEGRNQPQHFGDGTRLSIL.

In this sample, this clone turned up once. V gene TRBV4-2 combines with J gene TRBJ1-6; D is uncertain. Deletions cut 1 base from V and 10 bases from J, with 11 bases between. Germline V gene data show CDR1 as LGHNA and CDR2 as YNFKEQ. This CDR3 contains 14 residues. In DNA form, the CDR3 reads TGTGCCAGCAGCCAAGTGGCCTCTGGCTCACCCCTCCACTTT. It yields the protein CASSQVASGSPLHF.

This clone was observed a few times. This chain's CDR3 is CASSAAGDEAFF. CDR3 DNA sequence: TGTGCCAGCAGCGCCGCCGGGGACGAAGCTTTCTTT. V gene TRBV9 combines with J gene TRBJ1-1, with TRBD1 as a possible D gene (5 bases). The germline V and J ends were trimmed by 3 bases and 8 bases, with 11 bases remaining between them. The length of the CDR3 is 12 residues. In germline, CDR1 is SGDLS, CDR2 YYNGEE. The whole variable domain, remainder taken from reference TRBV9 and TRBJ1-1, is DSGVTQTPKHLITATGQRVTLRCSPRSGDLSVYWYQQSLDQGLQFLIQYYNGEERAKGNILERFSAQQFPDLHSELNLSSLELGDSALYFCASSAAGDEAFFGQGTRLTVV.

The J gene is TRBJ1-6, the V gene TRBV27; D is uncertain. This CDR3 has 15 residues. V dropped 4 bases and J dropped 4 bases, with 11 bases sitting between them. Germline loops: CDR1 MNHEY, CDR2 SMNVEV (reference sequence). CDR3 bases: TGTGCCAGCAGTTCCGCAGGACCTTATAATTCACCCCTCCACTTT. It translates to CASSSAGPYNSPLHF.

The rearrangement links TRBV7-9 to TRBJ1-1; D is unresolved. V shed 2 bases and J shed 3 bases, with 7 bases lying between them. The CDR3 extends over 13 amino acids. The germline V gene has CDR1 SEHNR and CDR2 FQNEAQ (reference sequence). The CDR3 nucleotides are TGTGCCAGCAGCTTACCGCGGGACACTGAAGCTTTCTTT. Amino acid sequence: CASSLPRDTEAFF.

In DNA form, the CDR3 reads TGTGCCACCAGTGACGTCCGGGACAGATACGAGCAGTACTTC. This encodes CATSDVRDRYEQYF. V is TRBV24-1 and J is TRBJ2-7; 7 bases align to TRBD1. Germline values: CDR1 KGHDR, CDR2 SFDVKD. The V segment lost 4 bases and the J segment 4 bases; nucleotides outside the gene matches: 6. This CDR3 region has 14 residues.

A remark on this clone: Other DNA sequences in this specimen translate into the identical CDR3. This CDR3 is CASSDQGDYGYTF. The CDR3 DNA sequence: TGTGCCAGCAGTGACCAGGGGGACTATGGCTACACCTTC. This chain joins TRBV2 and TRBJ1-2, with 7 bases that match TRBD1. The trim removed 3 bases at V and 3 bases at J, leaving 1 base unmatched. CDR1 is SNHLY and CDR2 is FYNNEI in the germline V gene. The CDR3 has 13 amino acids.

The gene calls are TRBV3-1 (or the pseudogene TRBV3-2) and TRBJ1-1; TRBD1 is a possible D gene (6 bases). V lost 4 bases, J lost 0 bases, and 12 bases lay in between. CDR3 length equals 15 residues. CDR1 and CDR2 (germline): LGHDT, YNNKEL (reference sequence). Here the CDR3 DNA reads TGTGCCAGCAGCCCCTGGACAGCGTTGAACACTGAAGCTTTCTTT. Translated, it gives CASSPWTALNTEAFF.

The rearrangement uses TRBV4-3 and TRBJ2-1; D tentatively reads TRBD1 or TRBD2 (5 bases each). CDR1 is LGHNA, CDR2 YSLEER, per germline. Deletions cut 0 bases from V and 4 bases from J, with 10 bases between. CDR3 length: 15 residues. The CDR3 DNA sequence: TGCGCCAGCAGCCAAGATTCGGGACCGTACAATGAGCAGTTCTTC. Its translation is CASSQDSGPYNEQFF.

The chain uses TRBV19 and TRBJ2-5, with D possibly being TRBD2 (7 bases). V was cut by 3 bases and J by 5 bases, with 13 bases left in between. This CDR3 has 14 amino acids. The germline V gene encodes CDR1 LNHDA and CDR2 SQIVND (reference sequence). The CDR3 sequence is CASSMGGPGETQYF. As DNA, the CDR3 is TGTGCCAGTAGTATGGGGGGGCCGGGGGAGACCCAGTACTTC. The full variable domain, completed using reference TRBV19 and TRBJ2-5, is DGGITQSPKYLFRKEGQNVTLSCEQNLNHDAMYWYRQDPGQGLRLIYYSQIVNDFQKGDIAEGYSVSREKKESFPLTVTSAQKNPTAFYLCASSMGGPGETQYFGPGTRLLVL.

The gene calls are TRBV9 and TRBJ1-1, with TRBD1 matching over 9 bases. V lost 5 bases to trimming and J lost 1 base; unmatched junction nucleotides: 6. This CDR3 comprises 15 residues. Germline values: CDR1 SGDLS, CDR2 YYNGEE. CDR3 in DNA: TGTGCCAGCAGTCCACAGGGGGCAGGGAACACTGAAGCTTTCTTT. Translated, it gives CASSPQGAGNTEAFF.

This clone appeared a single time. This sequence joins TRBV19 and TRBJ2-1; 9 positions match TRBD1. CDR3 size: 17 residues. The germline gives CDR1 LNHDA, CDR2 SQIVND (reference sequence). V shed 3 bases, J shed 10 bases, and the junction held 16 bases outside the gene matches. In DNA, the CDR3 is TGTGCCAGTAGTATCCGGACAGGGACAGGGTTTCATATAGAGCAGTTCTTC. Its translation is CASSIRTGTGFHIEQFF.

The chain uses TRBV5-4 and TRBJ2-4; the D call may be TRBD1 or TRBD2 (5 bases each). V gave up 2 bases and J gave up 0 bases, with 12 bases separating them. The germline gives CDR1 SGHNT, CDR2 YYREEE (reference sequence). The CDR3 contains 16 residues. The CDR3 DNA sequence: TGTGCCAGCAGCTTAAAAGATGGGGGAGCCAAAAACATTCAGTACTTC. Residues: CASSLKDGGAKNIQYF.

The V and J genes are TRBV30 and TRBJ1-2, with D hard to call. This CDR3 is 14 amino acids long. Germline values: CDR1 GTSNPN, CDR2 SVGIG (reference sequence). V shed 3 bases and J shed 3 bases, with 14 bases lying between them. CDR3 in DNA: TGTGCCTGGAGAGGCATAGATGACTACTATGGCTACACCTTC. Translated, it gives CAWRGIDDYYGYTF.

The chain joins TRBV6-5 to TRBJ1-5; D perhaps matches TRBD1 (5 bases). Germline values: CDR1 MNHEY, CDR2 SVGAGI. Trimming removed 6 bases from V and 8 bases from J, with 20 bases in between. CDR3 length: 15 amino acids. The CDR3 DNA reads TGTGCCAGCAGGAGGGGACGCCTGCGAGGCGAGCCCCAGCATTTT. It codes for CASRRGRLRGEPQHF.

The chain joins TRBV19 to TRBJ2-7; 9 positions match TRBD1. This CDR3 comprises 13 residues. Trimming took 5 bases from V and 3 from J; bases not matched to a gene: 2. The germline CDR1 and CDR2 sequences are LNHDA and SQIVND (reference sequence). DNA for the CDR3: TGTGCCAGTAGTCTGGGACAGGGCTACGAGCAGTACTTC. It yields the protein CASSLGQGYEQYF.

In DNA, the CDR3 is TGTGCCAGCAGACTTTCCAGGGCGGTGTATGGCTACACCTTC. Its translation: CASRLSRAVYGYTF. The rearrangement uses TRBV5-5 and TRBJ1-2; TRBD1 is a possible D gene (5 bases). Germline-derived CDR1 and CDR2 are SGHKS and YYEKEE (reference sequence). This CDR3 has 14 amino acids. Trimming took off 5 bases at V and 5 bases at J, with 16 bases between the two ends.

The V gene is TRBV10-2, the J gene TRBJ2-5; TRBD2 agrees at 9 bases. This CDR3 spans 16 amino acids. The V gene end was trimmed by 0 bases and the J gene end by 2 bases; junction bases not matched to a gene: 4. The germline CDR1 and CDR2 sequences are WSHSY and SAAADI. As DNA, the CDR3 is TGCGCCAGCAGTGAGTCGTGGGCGGGGGGGCAAGAGACCCAGTACTTC. Its protein is CASSESWAGGQETQYF.

The CDR3 nucleotides read TGTGCCAGCAGCGTAGGTAATCATAGGCGGTCCTATGGCTACACCTTC. Amino acid sequence: CASSVGNHRRSYGYTF. The chain has TRBV9 and TRBJ1-2, with D hard to call. The ends were cut back, 0 bases at V and 4 bases at J, with 16 bases in the middle. The CDR3 has 16 residues. CDR1 and CDR2 (germline): SGDLS, YYNGEE.

This clone is a singleton in its sample. This chain joins TRBV11-2 and TRBJ1-5; D uncertain. Germline V gene lookup returns CDR1 SGHAT and CDR2 FQNNGV. Trimming stripped 2 bases from V and 7 bases from J, with 9 bases between. CDR3 length: 13 residues. This CDR3 reads CASSLMVEQPQHF. The CDR3, as DNA: TGTGCCAGCAGCTTAATGGTTGAGCAGCCCCAGCATTTT.

V and J are TRBV19 and TRBJ1-2, with 9 bases that match TRBD1. The V gene end was trimmed by 5 bases and the J gene end by 10 bases; junction bases not matched to a gene: 11. Germline V lookup: CDR1 LNHDA, CDR2 SQIVND (reference sequence). CDR3 size: 14 residues. The CDR3 loop reads CASSEGGQGPHYTF. The CDR3 DNA sequence: TGTGCCAGTAGTGAAGGGGGACAGGGACCGCACTACACCTTC.